What follows are 17 T cell receptor beta chains derived from one specimen sequenced in a study of OX40 agonist ivuxolimab in advanced cancers. The library was generated by the immunoSEQ multiplex PCR assay. Imported from immuneACCESS, the table was reduced by TCRdb to in-frame sequences with V and J called. These copies leave out some clones; in studies compared against another copy, an unresolved V gene accounts for under half, and the cause of the remainder is not known. Present in this sample are 25,000 to 35,000 clones, approximately 86% of which were seen just once. 31% of the sample is held by the ten biggest clonotypes. This specimen consisted of CD4+ or CD8+ T cells sorted from blood, obtained in a trial of the OX40 agonist ivuxolimab. Receptors were obtained from an adult with an advanced solid tumor such as melanoma, head and neck, liver or kidney cancer.

The rearrangement links TRBV19 to TRBJ2-2; TRBD1 agrees at 8 bases. CDR1 and CDR2 from the germline V gene are LNHDA and SQIVND (reference sequence). Unmatched junction bases numbered 4, after V lost 1 base and J lost 6 bases. There are 15 residues in the CDR3. The CDR3 DNA reads as TGTGCCAGTAGTATAGTTGCAGGGGGCTCCGGGGAGCTGTTTTTT. Protein sequence: CASSIVAGGSGELFF. Complete variable domain (other parts from reference TRBV19 and TRBJ2-2): DGGITQSPKYLFRKEGQNVTLSCEQNLNHDAMYWYRQDPGQGLRLIYYSQIVNDFQKGDIAEGYSVSREKKESFPLTVTSAQKNPTAFYLCASSIVAGGSGELFFGEGSRLTVL.

CDR3 DNA sequence: TGTGCCAGCAGCGCACAGCTATACTATGGCTACACCTTC. Translating gives CASSAQLYYGYTF. This chain joins TRBV25-1 and TRBJ1-2; D call uncertain. Trimming took 6 bases from V and 3 from J, leaving 11 bases between them. This CDR3 region has 13 residues. Germline CDR1 and CDR2: MGHDK and SYGVNS.

The gene calls are TRBV9 and TRBJ1-2; D not certain. The CDR3 has 13 amino acids. V gave up 4 bases and J gave up 7 bases, with 14 bases separating them. Germline V gives CDR1 SGDLS, CDR2 YYNGEE. Here the CDR3 DNA reads TGTGCCAGCAGCCTCACCTCGAAGGGTGGCTACACCTTC. Its translation: CASSLTSKGGYTF.

The rearrangement joins TRBV19 to TRBJ2-7; 7 bases match TRBD1. V shed 2 bases and J 3 bases; nucleotides not matched to a gene: 7. The CDR3 is 15 residues long. Germline assignment: CDR1 LNHDA and CDR2 SQIVND (reference sequence). The CDR3 sequence: CASSISGGGVYEQYF. The CDR3 coding sequence is TGTGCCAGTAGTATATCAGGGGGTGGTGTCTACGAGCAGTACTTC. The variable domain in full, completed from reference TRBV19 and TRBJ2-7, reads DGGITQSPKYLFRKEGQNVTLSCEQNLNHDAMYWYRQDPGQGLRLIYYSQIVNDFQKGDIAEGYSVSREKKESFPLTVTSAQKNPTAFYLCASSISGGGVYEQYFGPGTRLTVT.

This sequence joins TRBV7-8 and TRBJ2-7; 10 positions match TRBD1. CDR1 SGHVS and CDR2 FQNEAQ come from the germline V gene. The CDR3 has 14 residues. Losses at the gene ends were 4 bases for V and 3 bases for J; bases not matched to a gene: 3. CDR3 bases: TGTGCCAGCAGCTCCCGGACAGGGGGCTACGAGCAGTACTTC. This gives the protein CASSSRTGGYEQYF. Supplemented by reference TRBV7-8 and TRBJ2-7, the full variable domain reads GAGVSQSPRYKVAKRGQDVALRCDPISGHVSLFWYQQALGQGPEFLTYFQNEAQLDKSGLPSDRFFAERPEGSVSTLKIQRTQQEDSAVYLCASSSRTGGYEQYFGPGTRLTVT.

This clone was observed a few times. The chain combines TRBV14 with TRBJ2-7; 9 bases are shared with TRBD1. Germline V gene sequence: CDR1 SGHDN, CDR2 FVKESK. V shed 4 bases, J shed 4 bases, and the junction held 5 bases outside the gene matches. The CDR3 is 14 residues long. In DNA, the CDR3 is TGTGCCAGCAGCCGGACAGGGGTCTTATACGAGCAGTACTTC. As protein: CASSRTGVLYEQYF.

This clone was observed a handful of times. This chain connects TRBV7-8 to TRBJ2-7; 8 nucleotides line up with TRBD1. Germline-derived CDR1 and CDR2 are SGHVS and FQNEAQ. This CDR3 has 16 residues. Germline trimming cut 2 bases from V and 6 bases from J; bases unmatched to any gene: 12. The chain's CDR3 is CASSLNRDRPTGEQYF. The CDR3 coding sequence is TGTGCCAGCAGCTTAAACCGGGACAGGCCCACGGGCGAGCAGTACTTC.

In its sample, this clone was seen a few times. The gene calls are TRBV7-8 and TRBJ1-1; perhaps TRBD1 as D (6 bases). Germline CDR1 and CDR2: SGHVS and FQNEAQ. V was trimmed by 5 bases and J by 7 bases, leaving 23 bases between them. This CDR3 has 16 amino acids. The CDR3 DNA follows: TGTGCCAGCAGCGGAACCCCGGGGGCCCCTTCGTATGAAGCTTTCTTT. This sequence encodes CASSGTPGAPSYEAFF.

This chain connects TRBV15 to TRBJ2-1; the D gene is possibly TRBD2 (6 bases). The CDR3 consists of 15 residues. Germline assignment: CDR1 LNHNV and CDR2 YYDKDF (reference sequence). The V end lost 3 bases, the J end lost 0 bases, and 9 bases lay between the germline ends. This chain's CDR3 is CATSRRGTSYNEQFF. The CDR3 nucleotides are TGTGCCACCAGCAGGCGGGGTACCTCCTACAATGAGCAGTTCTTC.

The chain uses TRBV2 and TRBJ2-3; 7 bases agree with TRBD1. CDR1 SNHLY and CDR2 FYNNEI come from the germline V gene. This CDR3 contains 16 residues. After removal of 3 bases from V and 2 bases from J, the junction contained 8 bases not matched to a gene. Here the CDR3 reads CASSESGTDYTDTQYF. As DNA, the CDR3 is TGTGCCAGCAGTGAGTCCGGGACAGACTACACAGATACGCAGTATTTT.

V gene TRBV11-2 combines with J gene TRBJ2-1, with no clear D. Germline V gene data show CDR1 as SGHAT and CDR2 as FQNNGV. CDR3 length: 14 residues. V was shortened by 1 base and J by 9 bases, with 13 bases between the two germline ends. The CDR3 DNA follows: TGTGCCAGCAGCTTAGGGCAAGCGCTCGGTGAGCAGTTCTTC. Translation: CASSLGQALGEQFF.

This rearrangement joins TRBV27 to TRBJ2-1; tentative D call: TRBD2 (6 bases). The germline gives CDR1 MNHEY, CDR2 SMNVEV (reference sequence). This CDR3 comprises 12 residues. V was clipped by 2 bases and J by 9 bases, with 8 bases between them. The CDR3 DNA sequence: TGTGCCAGCAGTTTAGGGGGGAGTGAGCAGTTCTTC. Its protein is CASSLGGSEQFF.

The chain couples TRBV19 to TRBJ2-1; TRBD1 matches at 7 bases. The CDR3 is made up of 16 amino acids. CDR1 is LNHDA and CDR2 is SQIVND in the germline V gene (reference sequence). V lost 3 bases and J lost 2; bases outside the gene matches: 7. The DNA of the CDR3 is TGTGCCAGTAGTATCACAGGGGCTATAACCTACAATGAGCAGTTCTTC. The encoded protein is CASSITGAITYNEQFF.

This clone was seen a few times. V usage is TRBV9 and J usage is TRBJ2-3; TRBD1 matches 7 bases. Germline CDR1 is SGDLS and CDR2 is YYNGEE. The J segment lost 2 bases and the V segment lost 0 bases, leaving 6 bases of the junction unmatched. The CDR3 runs 16 residues. In DNA, the CDR3 is TGTGCCAGCAGCGTAGGGCAGGGACAGTTCACAGATACGCAGTATTTT. Translated, it gives CASSVGQGQFTDTQYF.

The CDR3 region is CASSEWVRVSGNTIYF. DNA for the CDR3: TGTGCCAGCAGTGAATGGGTGAGGGTCTCTGGAAACACCATATATTTT. V is TRBV2 and J is TRBJ1-3, with unresolved D. Trimming stripped 2 bases from V and 0 bases from J, with 11 bases between. The CDR3 is made up of 16 amino acids. CDR1 and CDR2 (germline): SNHLY, FYNNEI.

This clone was counted once. V is TRBV28 and J is TRBJ1-2, with TRBD1 identical over 7 bases. Germline V gives CDR1 MDHEN, CDR2 SYDVKM. CDR3 length equals 19 residues. The J segment lost 0 bases and the V segment lost 4 bases, leaving 17 bases of the junction unmatched. As DNA, the CDR3 is TGTGCCAGCAGTTCAAATCTCCGGGACAGAAGAAGTCCTAACTATGGCTACACCTTC. It encodes CASSSNLRDRRSPNYGYTF.

The gene calls are TRBV28 and TRBJ2-1, with D perhaps matching TRBD1 (6 bases). This CDR3 has 14 amino acids. Trimming shortened V by 6 bases and J by 3 bases, and 12 bases separated the two germline ends. From germline, CDR1 is MDHEN and CDR2 SYDVKM. In DNA form, the CDR3 reads TGTGCCAGCAGCGGCAACAGGGTCTACAATGAGCAGTTCTTC. Its protein is CASSGNRVYNEQFF.